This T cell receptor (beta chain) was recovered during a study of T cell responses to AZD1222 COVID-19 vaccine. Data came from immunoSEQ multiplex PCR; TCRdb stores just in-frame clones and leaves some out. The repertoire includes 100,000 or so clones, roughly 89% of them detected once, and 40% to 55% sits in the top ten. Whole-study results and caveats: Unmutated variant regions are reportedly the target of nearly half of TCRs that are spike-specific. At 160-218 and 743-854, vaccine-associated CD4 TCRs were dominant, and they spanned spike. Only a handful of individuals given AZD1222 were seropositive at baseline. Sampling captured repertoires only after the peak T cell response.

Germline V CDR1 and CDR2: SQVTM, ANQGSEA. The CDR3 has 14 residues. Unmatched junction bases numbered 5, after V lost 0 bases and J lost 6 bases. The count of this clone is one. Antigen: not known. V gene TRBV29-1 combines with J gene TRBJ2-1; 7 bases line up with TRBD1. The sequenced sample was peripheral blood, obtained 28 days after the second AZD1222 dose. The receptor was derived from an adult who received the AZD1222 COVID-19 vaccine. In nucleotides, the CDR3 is TGCAGCGTTGAAGAGACCAGGGGGTCCAATGAGCAGTTCTTC. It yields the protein CSVEETRGSNEQFF.